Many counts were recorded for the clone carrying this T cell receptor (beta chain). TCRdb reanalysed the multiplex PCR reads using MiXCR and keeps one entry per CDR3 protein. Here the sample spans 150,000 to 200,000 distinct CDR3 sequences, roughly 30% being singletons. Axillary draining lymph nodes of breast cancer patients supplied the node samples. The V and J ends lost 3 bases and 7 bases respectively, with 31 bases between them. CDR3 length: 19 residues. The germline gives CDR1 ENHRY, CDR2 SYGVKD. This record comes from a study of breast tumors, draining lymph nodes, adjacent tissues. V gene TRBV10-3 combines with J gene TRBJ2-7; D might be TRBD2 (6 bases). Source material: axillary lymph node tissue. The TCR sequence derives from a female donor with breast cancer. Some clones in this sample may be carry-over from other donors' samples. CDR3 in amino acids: CAISEFKEFLEDRELEQYF. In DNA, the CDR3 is TGTGCCATCAGTGAATTTAAGGAGTTTTTGGAGGATCGGGAGTTGGAGCAGTACTTC.